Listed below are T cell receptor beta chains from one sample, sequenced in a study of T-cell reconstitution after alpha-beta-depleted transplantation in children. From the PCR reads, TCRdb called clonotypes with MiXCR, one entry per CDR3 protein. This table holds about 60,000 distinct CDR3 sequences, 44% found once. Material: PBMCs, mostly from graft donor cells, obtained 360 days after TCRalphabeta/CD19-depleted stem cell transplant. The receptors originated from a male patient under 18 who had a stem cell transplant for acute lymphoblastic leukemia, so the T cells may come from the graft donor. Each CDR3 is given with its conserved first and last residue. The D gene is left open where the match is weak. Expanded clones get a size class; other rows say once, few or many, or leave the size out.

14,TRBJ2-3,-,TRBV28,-,CASSSQPLEDTQYF,TGTGCCAGCTCCTCCCAACCACTGGAAGATACGCAGTATTTT
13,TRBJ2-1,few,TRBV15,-,CATREAGDNEQFF,TGTGCCACCAGAGAAGCAGGGGACAATGAGCAGTTCTTC
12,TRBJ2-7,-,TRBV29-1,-,CSAVGASYEQYF,TGCAGCGCCGTAGGGGCCTCCTACGAGCAGTACTTC
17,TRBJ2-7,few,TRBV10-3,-,CAIPTPQRANRNYEQYF,TGTGCCATCCCCACCCCCCAGCGGGCTAATCGGAACTACGAGCAGTACTTC
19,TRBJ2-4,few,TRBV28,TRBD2,CASSLRTSGRAYGKNIQYF,TGTGCCAGCAGTTTAAGGACTAGCGGGAGGGCCTATGGCAAAAACATTCAGTACTTC
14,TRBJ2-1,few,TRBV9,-,CASSLYSRAYEQFF,TGTGCCAGCAGCCTATACTCCCGCGCATATGAGCAGTTCTTC
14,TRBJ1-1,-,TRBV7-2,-,CASRPQGGVTEAFF,TGTGCCAGTCGCCCTCAGGGTGGAGTCACTGAAGCTTTCTTT
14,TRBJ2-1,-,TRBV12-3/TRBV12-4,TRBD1,CASSFDRGANEQFF,TGTGCCAGCAGTTTCGACAGGGGGGCCAATGAGCAGTTCTTC
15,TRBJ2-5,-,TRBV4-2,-,CASSQETAFQETQYF,TGTGCCAGCAGCCAAGAGACTGCCTTTCAAGAGACCCAGTACTTC
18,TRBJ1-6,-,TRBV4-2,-,CASSQFWAPSSYNSPLHF,TGTGCCAGCAGCCAATTTTGGGCCCCGAGCTCCTATAATTCACCCCTCCACTTT
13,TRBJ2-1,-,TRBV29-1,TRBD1,CSVETGGRKEQFF,TGCAGCGTTGAGACAGGGGGGAGGAAGGAGCAGTTCTTC
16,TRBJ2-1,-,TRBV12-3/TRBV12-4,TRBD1,CASSPQTGGIGNEQFF,TGTGCCAGCAGTCCCCAGACAGGGGGAATAGGAAATGAGCAGTTCTTC
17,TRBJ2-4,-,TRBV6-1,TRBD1,CASTPGGAGTGRNIQYF,TGTGCCAGCACTCCCGGTGGGGCCGGGACAGGGAGAAACATTCAGTACTTC
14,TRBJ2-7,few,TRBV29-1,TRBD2,CSVPVFGGAYEQYF,TGCAGCGTTCCGGTATTCGGGGGGGCCTACGAGCAGTACTTC
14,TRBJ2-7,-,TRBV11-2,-,CASSSPNYRYEQYF,TGTGCCAGCAGCTCCCCCAATTACCGCTACGAGCAGTACTTC